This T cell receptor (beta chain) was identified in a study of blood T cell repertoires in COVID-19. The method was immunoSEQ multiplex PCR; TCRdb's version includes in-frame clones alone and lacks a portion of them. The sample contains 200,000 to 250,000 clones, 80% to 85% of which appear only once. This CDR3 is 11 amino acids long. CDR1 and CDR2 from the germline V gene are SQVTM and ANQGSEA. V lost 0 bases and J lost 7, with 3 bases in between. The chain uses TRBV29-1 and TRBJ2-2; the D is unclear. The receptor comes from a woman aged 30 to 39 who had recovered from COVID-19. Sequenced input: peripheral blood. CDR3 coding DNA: TGCAGCGTTGAAGATCTCGGGGAGCTGTTTTTT. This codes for CSVEDLGELFF.